One and the same sample provided the 26 T cell receptor beta chains below, sequenced in a study of a mutant IDH1 vaccine in newly diagnosed glioma (dated by TCRdb to the early 2020s). These receptors lack a known antigen. Per the publication, the time point label means: week 23, last vaccination. Each vaccine dose was 300 ug of a 20-mer mutant IDH1 peptide in Montanide, given subcutaneously with topical imiquimod. Library preparation used the immunoSEQ multiplex PCR assay. Sourced from immuneACCESS, this table was stored by TCRdb with only in-frame sequences that have V and J called. A share of the clones is absent; for the studies checked, an unresolved V gene accounts for under half, and the remainder has no known explanation. The sample table shows tens of thousands of clones, and nearly 85% are seen once. The biggest ten clones account for roughly 13% of the sample. The specimen was PBMCs, collected from a glioma patient whose treatment included an IDH1 peptide vaccine. These receptors came from a man aged 18 to 30 with glioma.

In its sample, this clone was seen a few times. V is TRBV7-2 and J is TRBJ2-1; 7 nucleotides match TRBD2. The CDR3 loop spans 15 amino acids. The germline CDR1 and CDR2 sequences are SGHTA and FQGNSA. V gave up 5 bases and J gave up 14 bases; unmatched junction bases: 18. In DNA, the CDR3 is TGTGCCAGCAGCCCGGCCCTAGCCACGGGGGGTAACAAGTTCTTC. Its translation is CASSPALATGGNKFF. Full variable domain (remainder filled in from reference TRBV7-2 and TRBJ2-1): GAGVSQSPSNKVTEKGKDVELRCDPISGHTALYWYRQSLGQGLEFLIYFQGNSAPDKSGLPSDRFSAERTGGSVSTLTIQRTQQEDSAVYLCASSPALATGGNKFFGPGTRLTVL.

This sequence joins TRBV18 and TRBJ1-2; D is unresolved. Germline lookup yields CDR1 KGHSH and CDR2 LQKENI. The CDR3 totals 13 residues. The germline V and J ends were trimmed by 2 bases and 3 bases, with 7 bases remaining between them. The CDR3: CASSPNIDYGYTF. In nucleotides, the CDR3 is TGTGCCAGCTCACCAAACATTGACTATGGCTACACCTTC.

This clone came up once. The genes are TRBV7-2 and TRBJ2-5; 9 nucleotides line up with TRBD2. This CDR3 spans 16 amino acids. Germline values: CDR1 SGHTA, CDR2 FQGNSA. The V and J ends lost 1 base and 5 bases, in that order; junction bases with no gene match: 8. The CDR3 DNA follows: TGTGCCAGCAGCTTAGTGCAGCGGGGGGCGGGGGAGACCCAGTACTTC. Amino acids: CASSLVQRGAGETQYF. The entire variable domain, with the rest obtained from reference TRBV7-2 and TRBJ2-5, is as follows: GAGVSQSPSNKVTEKGKDVELRCDPISGHTALYWYRQSLGQGLEFLIYFQGNSAPDKSGLPSDRFSAERTGGSVSTLTIQRTQQEDSAVYLCASSLVQRGAGETQYFGPGTRLLVL.

The CDR3 spells CASFTRPGTDTQYF. In DNA form, the CDR3 reads TGTGCCAGCTTTACTAGACCTGGCACAGATACGCAGTATTTT. The chain joins TRBV27 to TRBJ2-3, with D perhaps TRBD2 (5 bases). This CDR3 is 14 amino acids long. CDR1 MNHEY and CDR2 SMNVEV come from the germline V gene (reference sequence). V was pared by 8 bases and J by 1 base, with 13 bases between.

This clone is a singleton in its sample. The chain joins TRBV19 to TRBJ2-1; the match to TRBD2 covers 9 bases. CDR3 length: 15 amino acids. Germline-derived CDR1 and CDR2 are LNHDA and SQIVND (reference sequence). After removal of 5 bases from V and 4 bases from J, the junction contained 6 bases not matched to a gene. The CDR3 loop is CASSGLAGSYNEQFF. The CDR3 DNA reads as TGTGCCAGTAGTGGCCTAGCGGGAAGTTACAATGAGCAGTTCTTC.

This rearrangement joins TRBV5-4 to TRBJ2-6, with D unclear. The CDR3 extends over 15 amino acids. With 0 bases removed from V and 0 bases from J, the gap between germline ends came to 4 bases. Germline CDR1 reads SGHNT; CDR2 reads YYREEE (reference sequence). The CDR3 loop reads CASSLDSSGANVLTF. The CDR3, as DNA: TGTGCCAGCAGCTTGGACAGCTCTGGGGCCAACGTCCTGACTTTC.

As concerns this clone: A read error may produce the germline difference seen at one junction end. The chain couples TRBV25-1 to TRBJ2-7; tentatively, D is TRBD2 (6 bases). Germline CDR1 reads MGHDK; CDR2 reads SYGVNS. There are 13 residues in the CDR3. The CDR3: CASGERRGHEQYF. The CDR3 DNA sequence: TGTGCCAGCGGTGAACGGAGGGGCCACGAGCAGTACTTC.

This clone was seen just once. The gene calls are TRBV9 and TRBJ2-3, with TRBD1 matching over 8 bases. Germline V lookup: CDR1 SGDLS, CDR2 YYNGEE. This CDR3 is built from 14 residues. Unmatched junction bases numbered 4, after V lost 3 bases and J lost 4 bases. CDR3 region: CASSGQGAADTQYF. The DNA of the CDR3 is TGTGCCAGCAGCGGTCAGGGGGCCGCAGATACGCAGTATTTT. Filled out from reference TRBV9 and TRBJ2-3, the complete variable domain reads DSGVTQTPKHLITATGQRVTLRCSPRSGDLSVYWYQQSLDQGLQFLIQYYNGEERAKGNILERFSAQQFPDLHSELNLSSLELGDSALYFCASSGQGAADTQYFGPGTRLTVL.

This clone was picked up one time. This rearrangement joins TRBV5-1 to TRBJ1-3; D is possibly TRBD1 (6 bases). Germline V gene sequence: CDR1 SGHRS, CDR2 YFSETQ. This CDR3 region has 17 residues. The V end lost 0 bases, the J end lost 0 bases, and 13 bases lay between the germline ends. CDR3 amino acids: CASSLAEPGASGNTIYF. The CDR3 bases are TGCGCCAGCAGCTTGGCTGAACCAGGGGCCTCTGGAAACACCATATATTTT.

The chain carries TRBV7-9 and TRBJ1-2; D uncertain. The V and J ends lost 0 bases and 4 bases respectively, with 12 bases between them. The CDR3 loop spans 15 amino acids. Germline V CDR1 and CDR2: SEHNR, FQNEAQ (reference sequence). As DNA, the CDR3 is TGTGCCAGCAGCTTAGCGACCGGCGGCGGCTATGGCTACACCTTC. Translated, it gives CASSLATGGGYGYTF. Using reference TRBV7-9 and TRBJ1-2 for the parts outside the CDR3, the full variable domain is DTGVSQNPRHKITKRGQNVTFRCDPISEHNRLYWYRQTLGQGPEFLTYFQNEAQLEKSRLLSDRFSAERPKGSFSTLEIQRTEQGDSAMYLCASSLATGGGYGYTFGSGTRLTVV.

This chain links TRBV9 with TRBJ1-4; a possible D gene is TRBD1 (5 bases). CDR3 length: 16 amino acids. V was cut by 0 bases and J by 3 bases, with 12 bases left in between. CDR1 SGDLS and CDR2 YYNGEE come from the germline V gene. Here the CDR3 reads CASSVGGVLANEKLFF. The CDR3 DNA sequence: TGTGCCAGCAGCGTAGGGGGCGTATTAGCTAATGAAAAACTGTTTTTT.

V is TRBV20-1 and J is TRBJ2-3, with D perhaps given as TRBD1 or TRBD2 (5 bases each). Germline V gene data show CDR1 as DFQATT and CDR2 as SNEGSKA (reference sequence). This CDR3 has 11 amino acids. V lost 6 bases and J 10 bases, leaving 14 bases between the germline ends. The CDR3 DNA reads TGCAGTGCCAGGCGCACGGGGCCGCAGTATTTT. Translated: CSARRTGPQYF.

The chain links TRBV27 to TRBJ2-7; maybe TRBD2 (5 bases). Germline V gene lookup returns CDR1 MNHEY and CDR2 SMNVEV (reference sequence). V was clipped by 2 bases and J by 0 bases, with 14 bases between them. This CDR3 contains 16 residues. CDR3 nucleotides: TGTGCCAGCAGTTTAACTGCTAGCTACAGCTCCTACGAGCAGTACTTC. Its protein is CASSLTASYSSYEQYF.

The chain combines TRBV6-5 with TRBJ1-4; D remains unclear. V was clipped by 2 bases and J by 8 bases, with 12 bases between them. This CDR3 region has 14 residues. CDR1 and CDR2 (germline): MNHEY, SVGAGI. The CDR3 sequence: CASSYGRGGEKLFF. The CDR3 DNA reads TGTGCCAGCAGTTACGGCCGGGGAGGGGAAAAACTGTTTTTT.

Only a few counts were recorded for this clone. This rearrangement joins TRBV4-3 to TRBJ1-2, with a weak D call TRBD1 (5 bases). V shed 0 bases and J shed 4 bases, with 12 bases lying between them. The CDR3 contains 15 residues. CDR1 is LGHNA and CDR2 is YSLEER in the germline V gene. DNA of the CDR3: TGCGCCAGCAGCCAAGAATTACAGGATATCTATGGCTACACCTTC. Encoded protein: CASSQELQDIYGYTF.

This clone has a handful of counts. This chain connects TRBV7-8 to TRBJ1-5; D is unresolved. V was trimmed by 3 bases and J by 6 bases, leaving 9 bases between them. The CDR3 has 13 residues. The germline V gene has CDR1 SGHVS and CDR2 FQNEAQ. CDR3 residues: CASSLDLGQPQHF. In DNA, the CDR3 is TGTGCCAGCAGCTTGGATTTGGGTCAGCCCCAGCATTTT.

The chain links TRBV7-8 to TRBJ1-2, with a possible D match to TRBD1 (5 bases). Germline V gene lookup returns CDR1 SGHVS and CDR2 FQNEAQ. The CDR3 extends over 13 amino acids. Between the trimmed V and J ends, which lost 1 base and 6 bases, there was a span of 9 bases. CDR3 region: CASSLGMTDGYTF. For the CDR3, the DNA is TGTGCCAGCAGCTTAGGGATGACAGATGGCTACACCTTC.

This clone was seen only once. The chain recombines TRBV19 with TRBJ1-2; 8 bases are a match to TRBD1. Germline assignment: CDR1 LNHDA and CDR2 SQIVND (reference sequence). This CDR3 has 14 residues. After removal of 2 bases from V and 7 bases from J, the junction contained 6 bases not matched to a gene. CDR3 residues: CASSIQGALGGYTF. The CDR3 DNA reads as TGTGCCAGTAGTATACAGGGGGCGCTAGGTGGCTACACCTTC.

The chain has TRBV7-9 and TRBJ2-6, with 15 positions matching TRBD2. CDR1 is SEHNR, CDR2 FQNEAQ, per germline (reference sequence). This CDR3 is 18 amino acids long. J gave up 0 bases and V 3 bases, and 0 bases lay outside the gene matches. CDR3 loop: CASSLGLAGGSGANVLTF. The CDR3 coding sequence is TGTGCCAGCAGCTTGGGACTAGCGGGGGGCTCTGGGGCCAACGTCCTGACTTTC.

The chain carries TRBV6-5 and TRBJ2-3; a possible D gene is TRBD2 (5 bases). The V end lost 2 bases, the J end lost 4 bases, and 10 bases lay between the germline ends. This CDR3 has 14 residues. Germline lookup yields CDR1 MNHEY and CDR2 SVGAGI. As DNA, the CDR3 is TGTGCCAGCAGTTACGGACTCGAGGCAGATACGCAGTATTTT. It encodes CASSYGLEADTQYF.

In its sample, this clone was seen a few times. V and J are TRBV29-1 and TRBJ1-5; 8 positions agree with TRBD1. CDR1 and CDR2 from the germline V gene are SQVTM and ANQGSEA. The CDR3 length is 15 residues. Germline trimming cut 4 bases from V and 2 bases from J; bases unmatched to any gene: 7. The CDR3 DNA follows: TGCAGCGTTGTAACACAGGGGGGTGGCAATCAGCCCCAGCATTTT. It encodes CSVVTQGGGNQPQHF.

The V call is TRBV4-2, the J call TRBJ1-2; the match to TRBD1 covers 8 bases. The CDR3 sequence is 17 residues long. Unmatched junction bases numbered 11, after V lost 1 base and J lost 4 bases. Germline loops: CDR1 LGHNA, CDR2 YNFKEQ. The CDR3 is CASSQGFRTGQGYGYTF. The CDR3 bases are TGTGCCAGCAGCCAAGGGTTCCGGACAGGGCAAGGCTATGGCTACACCTTC.

The J gene is TRBJ2-7, the V gene TRBV5-1; no definite D call. CDR1 and CDR2 (germline): SGHRS, YFSETQ. V lost 5 bases to trimming and J lost 0 bases, with 9 bases between them. The CDR3 runs 13 residues. The CDR3 nucleotides are TGCGCCAGCAGTAACGGTGGCTCCTACGAGCAGTACTTC. Protein: CASSNGGSYEQYF.

V usage is TRBV4-3 and J usage is TRBJ2-7; D gene ambiguous. This CDR3 region has 14 residues. Germline CDR1 and CDR2: LGHNA and YSLEER. V lost 0 bases, J lost 9 bases, and 15 bases lay in between. In DNA form, the CDR3 reads TGCGCCAGCAGCCAAGAACTGCAGCCTACGAGGCAGTACTTC. Residues: CASSQELQPTRQYF.

The V and J genes are TRBV7-2 and TRBJ1-5; D is unclear. The length of the CDR3 is 13 residues. Germline CDR1 SGHTA, CDR2 FQGNSA. Trimming left V 4 bases short and J 3 bases short, with 7 bases between. CDR3 DNA: TGTGCCAGCAGCTCGGGGATCAATCAGCCCCAGCATTTT. It encodes CASSSGINQPQHF.

The J gene is TRBJ1-6, the V gene TRBV5-6; D is unclear. Germline V gives CDR1 SGHDT, CDR2 YYEEEE. V was shortened by 1 base and J by 4 bases, with 6 bases between the two germline ends. This CDR3 contains 14 residues. CDR3 in DNA: TGTGCCAGCAGCTTGCCCACGTATAATTCACCCCTCCACTTT. Amino acid sequence: CASSLPTYNSPLHF.